The table lists the clone carrying this T cell receptor beta chain with a count of one. The data were taken from a study of blood T cell repertoires in COVID-19. About the study: Nucleic acid was either cDNA or gDNA, and it came from T cells, B-cell-depleted T cells, or PBMCs.

One Seattle source followed patients from active infection through their disease course. V was clipped by 6 bases and J by 4 bases; unmatched bases: 9. The CDR3 is 15 amino acids. CDR1 MDHEN and CDR2 SYDVKM come from the germline V gene. As originally analysed: Estimation of nucleated cell counts was performed using reference gene primer amplification. Sequencing was performed with immunoSEQ multiplex PCR; in TCRdb, only in-frame clones are kept and a portion is missing. D and trimming come from the DNA, and the V and J calls and clone size come from that table. The table shows roughly 130,000 clones, with around nine tenths occurring only once.

Sequencing was done on a sample of peripheral blood. The chain has TRBV28 and TRBJ1-5, with 7 bases lining up with TRBD1. The receptor comes from a man in his 60s with COVID-19, enrolled during active disease. CDR3 region: CASSHRGLGNQPQHF. The CDR3 DNA reads as TGTGCCAGCAGCCACAGGGGCCTTGGGAATCAGCCCCAGCATTTT. The full variable domain, its missing parts supplied by reference TRBV28 and TRBJ1-5, is DVKVTQSSRYLVKRTGEKVFLECVQDMDHENMFWYRQDPGLGLRLIYFSYDVKMKEKGDIPEGYSVSREKKERFSLILESASTNQTSMYLCASSHRGLGNQPQHFGDGTRLSIL.